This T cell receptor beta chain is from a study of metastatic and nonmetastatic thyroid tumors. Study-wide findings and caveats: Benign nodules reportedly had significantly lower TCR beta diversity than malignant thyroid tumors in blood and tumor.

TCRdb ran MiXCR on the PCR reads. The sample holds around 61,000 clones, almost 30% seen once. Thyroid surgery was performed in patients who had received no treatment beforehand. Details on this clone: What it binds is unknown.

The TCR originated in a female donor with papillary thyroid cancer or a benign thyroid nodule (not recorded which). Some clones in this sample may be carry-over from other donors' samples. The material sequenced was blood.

The CDR3 DNA reads as TGCAGTGCTGCACAGAACTCTGGGGCCAACGTCCTGACTTTC. It codes for CSAAQNSGANVLTF. The V gene is TRBV20-1, the J gene TRBJ2-6; D gene uncertain. V lost 5 bases and J lost 0, with 8 bases in between. Germline CDR1 reads DFQATT; CDR2 reads SNEGSKA (reference sequence). This CDR3 is 14 amino acids long.